The 23 T cell receptor beta chains reported below all come from one sample, sequenced in a study of blood T cell repertoires in COVID-19. TCRdb's table, derived via immunoSEQ multiplex PCR, lists solely in-frame clones and lacks some. The data hold roughly 160,000 clones, with 65% to 90% observed a single time. Sequencing input: peripheral blood. The receptor set was obtained from a man aged 60-69 years with acute or convalescent COVID-19.

This clone was counted ten times or more. The rearrangement links TRBV19 to TRBJ1-1; D unresolved. This CDR3 spans 13 amino acids. V was trimmed by 7 bases and J by 1 base, leaving 10 bases between them. CDR1 LNHDA and CDR2 SQIVND come from the germline V gene (reference sequence). The CDR3, as DNA: TGTGCCAGTACGAGGGCCTCGAACACTGAAGCTTTCTTT. Its protein is CASTRASNTEAFF. Filled out from reference TRBV19 and TRBJ1-1, the complete variable domain reads DGGITQSPKYLFRKEGQNVTLSCEQNLNHDAMYWYRQDPGQGLRLIYYSQIVNDFQKGDIAEGYSVSREKKESFPLTVTSAQKNPTAFYLCASTRASNTEAFFGQGTRLTVV.

The chain carries TRBV5-5 and TRBJ1-2; no firm D call. Trimming pared 4 bases from V and 2 bases from J, leaving 9 bases between. The V gene's germline CDR1 is SGHKS and CDR2 YYEKEE (reference sequence). The length of the CDR3 is 13 residues. The CDR3 DNA sequence: TGTGCCAGCAGCCCCGTGGGCAACTATGGCTACACCTTC. This sequence encodes CASSPVGNYGYTF.

The rearrangement uses TRBV9 and TRBJ2-1; maybe TRBD2 (6 bases). CDR1 SGDLS and CDR2 YYNGEE come from the germline V gene. The V end was cut by 4 bases, the J end by 6 bases, with 17 bases between. CDR3 length equals 15 residues. The CDR3 loop reads CASSLTGLAINEQFF. In DNA form, the CDR3 reads TGTGCCAGCAGCCTCACGGGGCTAGCGATCAATGAGCAGTTCTTC.

The gene calls are TRBV28 and TRBJ1-1; tentative D call: TRBD1 (5 bases). The CDR3 extends over 15 amino acids. Germline CDR1 and CDR2: MDHEN and SYDVKM. V was pared by 6 bases and J by 1 base, with 15 bases between. The CDR3 DNA follows: TGTGCCAGCAGAAGAGCAGGGTCCCGGAACACTGAAGCTTTCTTT. Its protein is CASRRAGSRNTEAFF.

The chain couples TRBV27 to TRBJ1-3; 7 nucleotides align to TRBD1. Unmatched junction bases numbered 2, after V lost 6 bases and J lost 0 bases. CDR1 is MNHEY, CDR2 SMNVEV, per germline (reference sequence). The CDR3 loop spans 14 amino acids. The CDR3 bases are TGTGCCAGCAGGACAGGGCCCTCTGGAAACACCATATATTTT. Protein product: CASRTGPSGNTIYF.

The chain employs TRBV28 and TRBJ2-7; TRBD1 aligns across 10 bases. The length of the CDR3 is 14 residues. Germline V CDR1 and CDR2: MDHEN, SYDVKM. J was trimmed by 7 bases and V by 6 bases; bases with no gene match: 9. The CDR3 here is CASRMTGGFKEQYF. Written as DNA, the CDR3 is TGTGCCAGCAGAATGACAGGGGGCTTTAAGGAGCAGTACTTC.

The chain employs TRBV7-3 and TRBJ2-7, with D possibly TRBD1 on 6 matching bases. Germline V gene sequence: CDR1 SGHTA, CDR2 FQGTGA. V shed 5 bases and J shed 7 bases, with 18 bases lying between them. The CDR3 length is 14 residues. The CDR3 sequence is CASSPDRLLREQYF. The CDR3 DNA reads as TGTGCCAGCAGCCCAGACAGGTTACTTAGGGAGCAGTACTTC.

V and J are TRBV18 and TRBJ2-1; tentatively, D is TRBD1 (5 bases). V was cut by 8 bases and J by 0 bases, with 11 bases left in between. CDR1 KGHSH and CDR2 LQKENI come from the germline V gene. The CDR3 extends over 14 amino acids. This chain's CDR3 is CASAQGSSYNEQFF. In DNA, the CDR3 is TGTGCCAGCGCCCAGGGAAGCTCCTACAATGAGCAGTTCTTC.

This chain joins TRBV9 and TRBJ1-2, with D uncertain. The germline V gene encodes CDR1 SGDLS and CDR2 YYNGEE. This CDR3 is built from 16 residues. Between the trimmed V and J ends, which lost 4 bases and 4 bases, there was a span of 20 bases. The CDR3 DNA is TGTGCCAGCAGCCCGAATCCGGCGGCACCTGGCTATGGCTACACCTTC. It translates to CASSPNPAAPGYGYTF. Supplemented by reference TRBV9 and TRBJ1-2, the full variable domain reads DSGVTQTPKHLITATGQRVTLRCSPRSGDLSVYWYQQSLDQGLQFLIQYYNGEERAKGNILERFSAQQFPDLHSELNLSSLELGDSALYFCASSPNPAAPGYGYTFGSGTRLTVV.

The chain has TRBV2 and TRBJ2-7; TRBD1 aligns across 7 bases. V shed 7 bases and J 0 bases; nucleotides not matched to a gene: 6. Germline assignment: CDR1 SNHLY and CDR2 FYNNEI. The CDR3 spans 14 residues. The CDR3 DNA is TGTGCCAGCAACTTCGACAGGGACTCCTACGAGCAGTACTTC. As protein: CASNFDRDSYEQYF.

The V gene is TRBV28, the J gene TRBJ1-5, with 7 bases lining up with TRBD1. CDR1 is MDHEN, CDR2 SYDVKM, per germline. The CDR3 is 14 residues long. V lost 5 bases, J lost 5 bases, and 6 bases stayed unmatched. The DNA for the CDR3 is TGTGCCAGCAGTATACAGGGGACCCATCAGCCCCAGCATTTT. Translation: CASSIQGTHQPQHF.

This chain uses TRBV9 with TRBJ2-3, with 8 bases matching TRBD1. The length of the CDR3 is 12 residues. Germline-derived CDR1 and CDR2 are SGDLS and YYNGEE. The V segment lost 0 bases and the J segment 9 bases; nucleotides outside the gene matches: 0. CDR3 in amino acids: CASSVDRGTQYF. In DNA, the CDR3 is TGTGCCAGCAGCGTAGACAGGGGGACGCAGTATTTT.

The CDR3 here is CASTPGQNSGNTIYF. DNA for the CDR3: TGTGCCAGTACTCCGGGACAGAACTCTGGAAACACCATATATTTT. The chain links TRBV19 to TRBJ1-3; 7 positions match TRBD1. The CDR3 is made up of 15 amino acids. V dropped 7 bases and J dropped 0; count of bases not matched to a gene: 6. Germline lookup yields CDR1 LNHDA and CDR2 SQIVND (reference sequence).

The genes are TRBV28 and TRBJ2-7, with 9 nucleotides matching TRBD2. The germline V gene has CDR1 MDHEN and CDR2 SYDVKM. The CDR3 loop spans 14 amino acids. The J segment lost 4 bases and the V segment lost 6 bases, leaving 7 bases of the junction unmatched. Here the CDR3 reads CASSRGGDTYEQYF. The CDR3 DNA reads TGTGCCAGCAGCCGCGGGGGGGACACGTACGAGCAGTACTTC.

This chain links TRBV2 with TRBJ2-7; perhaps TRBD2 as D (5 bases). V lost 8 bases and J 9 bases, leaving 20 bases between the germline ends. The CDR3 spans 13 residues. CDR1 is SNHLY, CDR2 FYNNEI, per germline. The chain's CDR3 is CASASGPRLVQYF. The CDR3 nucleotides read TGTGCCAGCGCAAGCGGCCCTCGGCTTGTGCAGTACTTC.

The chain recombines TRBV28 with TRBJ1-2, with D uncertain. CDR3 length equals 12 residues. V gave up 7 bases and J gave up 8 bases, with 14 bases separating them. Germline CDR1 and CDR2: MDHEN and SYDVKM. CDR3 sequence (DNA): TGTGCCAGCAACCCCCCCGGTTTCGGCTACACCTTC. This translates into CASNPPGFGYTF.

This rearrangement joins TRBV2 to TRBJ1-1, with a tentative D call TRBD1 (6 bases). This CDR3 has 13 amino acids. V was cut by 8 bases and J by 1 base, with 11 bases left in between. Germline V gene lookup returns CDR1 SNHLY and CDR2 FYNNEI. The CDR3: CASGSDRNTEAFF. The CDR3 DNA reads as TGTGCCAGCGGTTCGGACAGGAACACTGAAGCTTTCTTT. Full variable domain (remainder filled in from reference TRBV2 and TRBJ1-1): EPEVTQTPSHQVTQMGQEVILRCVPISNHLYFYWYRQILGQKVEFLVSFYNNEISEKSEIFDDQFSVERPDGSNFTLKIRSTKLEDSAMYFCASGSDRNTEAFFGQGTRLTVV.

This clone was counted between two and nine times. The rearrangement links TRBV10-3 to TRBJ2-2; D perhaps matches TRBD1 (5 bases). Germline loops: CDR1 ENHRY, CDR2 SYGVKD. Trimming removed 0 bases from V and 6 bases from J, with 14 bases in between. CDR3 size: 16 residues. CDR3 coding DNA: TGTGCCATCAGTGAGTCAAGGGGCGGAAATGCCGGGGAGCTGTTTTTT. Protein product: CAISESRGGNAGELFF.

The chain has TRBV29-1 and TRBJ2-1; 8 nucleotides line up with TRBD2. With V trimmed by 2 bases and J by 0 bases, 3 bases remained unmatched. The CDR3 covers 15 residues. Germline V gives CDR1 SQVTM, CDR2 ANQGSEA. DNA of the CDR3: TGCAGCGTTGAACCCCTAGCGGGCTCCTACAATGAGCAGTTCTTC. Residues: CSVEPLAGSYNEQFF.

The gene calls are TRBV2 and TRBJ1-4; TRBD1 aligns across 7 bases. The J segment lost 2 bases and the V segment lost 9 bases, leaving 9 bases of the junction unmatched. Looked up from germline, CDR1 is SNHLY and CDR2 is FYNNEI. The CDR3 is made up of 15 amino acids. DNA for the CDR3: TGTGCCAGTACGACAGGGCGTCTGACTAATGAAAAACTGTTTTTT. It specifies CASTTGRLTNEKLFF.

The chain employs TRBV6-6 and TRBJ2-7; weak D call: TRBD2 (6 bases). V lost 7 bases and J lost 6, with 10 bases in between. The CDR3 is 11 residues long. Germline CDR1 and CDR2: MNHNY and SVGAGI (reference sequence). CDR3 coding DNA: TGTGCCAGCACCAACGGGGGCGAGCAGTACTTC. It codes for CASTNGGEQYF.

J is TRBJ1-1 and V is TRBV2, with D tentatively TRBD1 (5 bases). Per germline, CDR1 SNHLY and CDR2 FYNNEI. Trimming removed 7 bases from V and 4 bases from J, with 19 bases in between. CDR3 length: 15 residues. The CDR3 DNA sequence: TGTGCCAGCAAAAGGGACGCCGGCGGGGGCACTGAAGCTTTCTTT. It codes for CASKRDAGGGTEAFF.

The rearrangement joins TRBV27 to TRBJ2-2; D remains unclear. Germline V lookup: CDR1 MNHEY, CDR2 SMNVEV (reference sequence). This CDR3 has 13 residues. The V end was cut by 2 bases, the J end by 7 bases, with 8 bases between. The CDR3 spells CASSLEHSGELFF. The CDR3 nucleotides are TGTGCCAGCAGTTTAGAGCATAGCGGGGAGCTGTTTTTT.